This T cell receptor beta chain was observed in a study of identical twins listed by TCRdb under 2016. At the level of the whole study: The study deep-sequenced TCR alpha and beta repertoires from monozygotic twins, unrelated adults of various ages and cord blood to test whether fetal clonotypes persist. Replicate twin experiments were performed at different times using different library preparation protocols to rule out contamination. What the work shows at the level of the full study, not this receptor alone: Zero-insertion analyses could be partly confounded by invariant T cells such as MAIT and iNKT, although diverse VJ usage argued against such confounding for most clonotypes. Conclusions relied on cross-sectional statistical analysis, since the same donors could not be followed over many years. Excess twin sharing in beta out-of-frame sequences was weaker because fewer shared sequences lowered the signal-to-noise ratio. Compared with coincidental sharing between unrelated individuals, out-of-frame TCR alpha sequences shared between twins showed an excess of sequences with low generation probability. Fewer insertions were carried by abundant cord blood beta clonotypes; a weaker similar trend was observed in young adult naive repertoires, while no such trend was observed in memory repertoires. In monozygotic twins, recombination models systematically underestimated out-of-frame TCR alpha sharing, but the models matched the sharing seen between unrelated individuals.

This clonotype showed up just a few times. Its antigen specificity is not known. Nothing much larger sits one base from this clone, and base qualities are not available. The germline V gene (reference sequence) yields SEHNR for CDR1 and FQNEAQ for CDR2. V has 7 bases trimmed and J has 6 bases trimmed; junction bases matching no gene number 12. The CDR3 measures 17 amino acids from cysteine to phenylalanine. Left in the record is the CDR3 DNA by itself, 51 bases read in frame from the first base. Every donor was a healthy Caucasian. The twin cohort comprised three pairs of female monozygotic twins, all aged roughly 18 to 30 years. Peripheral blood mononuclear cells were the source from which RNA for the TCR libraries was isolated. The library came from 5' RACE. Instrument used: Illumina HiSeq 2000. A universal primer binding site was added through template switching, and the final cDNA carried a unique molecular identifier so that TCR cDNA molecules could be counted accurately. First-strand cDNA for TCR alpha and beta chains was synthesized from specific primers in the conserved constant-segment region. To control for contamination, every cDNA library was double barcoded, receiving both a SMART-Mk sample barcode and Illumina barcodes. TruSeq adapter sequences and Illumina sample barcodes were added in two successive PCR steps. Sequencing of the TCR alpha and beta cDNA libraries was done on the Illumina HiSeq platform using custom primers. In the authors' own workflow: MiGEC processed the raw reads to extract unique molecular identifiers, while MiXCR was used to determine the CDR3 positions. Recombination models were inferred per individual with the repgenHMM and IGoR tools using an EM algorithm. Shared clonotypes were analyzed with the tcR package in R, and sharing was normalized by the product of cloneset sizes. Out-of-frame nonproductive sequences were analyzed to study raw recombination free of thymic and clonal selection effects. TCRdb reprocessing: public reads trimmed at Q25 with fastp, clones called with MiXCR, in-frame beta chains kept. Rows merge per CDR3 protein into single entries with the most common DNA and genes. The V and J calls and clone size come from TCRdb's table, not from the authors' own analysis. The sample contains approximately 630,000 distinct CDR3 sequences, just over 7% of them found a single time. The ten largest clones capture about 1.6% of the sample.

This same sample was also part of a study on yellow fever vaccine responses in identical twins. According to the second study: According to the authors, the vaccine-induced T cell response in identical twins seemed to be partly convergent and partly specific to each individual. In the study, vaccine-responding T cell clones were precisely tracked in identical twins.

This sequence uses TRBV7-9 and TRBJ2-1, with 13 bases in between that match TRBD2. Specimen: PBMCs. The TCR was taken from a woman younger than 30 in good health. At the DNA level, the sequence is TGTGCCAGCAACGCGAAGACTAGCGGGAGGCGAAGCAATGAGCAGTTCTTC. Translated, it reads CASNAKTSGRRSNEQFF.